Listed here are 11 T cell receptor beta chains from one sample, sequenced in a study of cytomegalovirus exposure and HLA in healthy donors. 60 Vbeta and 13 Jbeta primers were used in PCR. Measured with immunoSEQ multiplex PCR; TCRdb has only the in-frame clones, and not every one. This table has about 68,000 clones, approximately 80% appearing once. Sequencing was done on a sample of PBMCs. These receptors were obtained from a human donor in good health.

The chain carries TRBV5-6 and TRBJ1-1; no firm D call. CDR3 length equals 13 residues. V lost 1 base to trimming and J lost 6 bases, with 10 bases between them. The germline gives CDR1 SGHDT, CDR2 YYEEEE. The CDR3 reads CASSLYAAPEAFF. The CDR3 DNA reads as TGTGCCAGCAGCTTGTACGCGGCCCCTGAAGCTTTCTTT.

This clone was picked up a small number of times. DNA for the CDR3: TGTGCCAGCAGTTTAAACAGGGCGTACGAGCAGTACTTC. Amino acids: CASSLNRAYEQYF. V gene TRBV27 combines with J gene TRBJ2-7; D may be TRBD1 (6 bases). Trimming removed 2 bases from V and 4 bases from J, with 9 bases in between. This CDR3 comprises 13 residues. Germline V gives CDR1 MNHEY, CDR2 SMNVEV (reference sequence).

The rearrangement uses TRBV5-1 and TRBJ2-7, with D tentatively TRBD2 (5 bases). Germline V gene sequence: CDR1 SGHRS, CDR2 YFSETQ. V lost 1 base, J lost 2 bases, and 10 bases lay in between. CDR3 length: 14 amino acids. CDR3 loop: CASSLTAGTYEQYF. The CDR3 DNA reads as TGCGCCAGCAGCTTGACGGCCGGGACCTACGAGCAGTACTTC.

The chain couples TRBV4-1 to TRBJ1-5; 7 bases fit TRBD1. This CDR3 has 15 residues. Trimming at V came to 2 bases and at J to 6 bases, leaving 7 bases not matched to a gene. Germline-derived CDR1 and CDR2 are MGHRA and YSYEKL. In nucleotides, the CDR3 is TGCGCCAGCAGCCAAAGGGACAGTAATAGTCAGCCCCAGCATTTT. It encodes CASSQRDSNSQPQHF.

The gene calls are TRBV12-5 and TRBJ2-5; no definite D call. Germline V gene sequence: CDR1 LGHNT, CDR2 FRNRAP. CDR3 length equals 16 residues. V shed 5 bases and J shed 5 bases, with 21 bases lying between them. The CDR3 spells CASGPLGVGGVETQYF. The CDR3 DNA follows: TGTGCTAGTGGTCCCCTGGGCGTCGGTGGCGTGGAGACCCAGTACTTC.

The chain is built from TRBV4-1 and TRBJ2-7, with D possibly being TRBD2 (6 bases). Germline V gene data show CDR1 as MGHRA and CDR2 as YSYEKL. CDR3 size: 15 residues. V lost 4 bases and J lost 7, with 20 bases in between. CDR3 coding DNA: TGCGCCAGCAGCCGAATTCACCATCCGGGGGAAGAGCAGTACTTC. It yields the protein CASSRIHHPGEEQYF.

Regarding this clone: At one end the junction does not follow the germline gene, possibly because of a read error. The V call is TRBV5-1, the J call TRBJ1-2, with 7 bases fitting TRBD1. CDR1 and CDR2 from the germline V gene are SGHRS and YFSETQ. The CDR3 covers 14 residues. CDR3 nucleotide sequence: TGCGCCAGCAGCACGGGACAGCCTCGGGATGGCTACCCCTTC. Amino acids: CASSTGQPRDGYPF.

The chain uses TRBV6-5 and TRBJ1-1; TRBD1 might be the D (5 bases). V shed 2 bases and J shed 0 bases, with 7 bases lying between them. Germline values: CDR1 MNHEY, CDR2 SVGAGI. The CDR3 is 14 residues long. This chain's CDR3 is CASSYAGMNTEAFF. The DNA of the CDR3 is TGTGCCAGCAGTTACGCAGGGATGAACACTGAAGCTTTCTTT.

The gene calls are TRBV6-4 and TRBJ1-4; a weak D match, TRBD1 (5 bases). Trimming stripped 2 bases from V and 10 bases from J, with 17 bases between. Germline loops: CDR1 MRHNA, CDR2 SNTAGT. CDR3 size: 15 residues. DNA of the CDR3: TGTGCCAGCAGTGACCCAGCCGGGACTAAAGGAAAACTGTTTTTT. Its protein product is CASSDPAGTKGKLFF.

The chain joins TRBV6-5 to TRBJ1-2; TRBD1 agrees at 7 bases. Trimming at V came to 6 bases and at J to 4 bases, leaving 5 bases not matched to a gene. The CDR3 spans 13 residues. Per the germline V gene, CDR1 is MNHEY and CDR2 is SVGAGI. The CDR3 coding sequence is TGTGCCAGCAGATTACAGGGGCCCTATGGCTACACCTTC. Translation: CASRLQGPYGYTF.

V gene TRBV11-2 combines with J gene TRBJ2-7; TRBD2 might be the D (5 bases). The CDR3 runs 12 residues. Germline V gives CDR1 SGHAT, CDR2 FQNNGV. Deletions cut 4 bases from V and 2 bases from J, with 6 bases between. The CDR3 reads CASSSGTYEQYF. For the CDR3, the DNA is TGTGCCAGCAGCTCCGGGACCTACGAGCAGTACTTC.